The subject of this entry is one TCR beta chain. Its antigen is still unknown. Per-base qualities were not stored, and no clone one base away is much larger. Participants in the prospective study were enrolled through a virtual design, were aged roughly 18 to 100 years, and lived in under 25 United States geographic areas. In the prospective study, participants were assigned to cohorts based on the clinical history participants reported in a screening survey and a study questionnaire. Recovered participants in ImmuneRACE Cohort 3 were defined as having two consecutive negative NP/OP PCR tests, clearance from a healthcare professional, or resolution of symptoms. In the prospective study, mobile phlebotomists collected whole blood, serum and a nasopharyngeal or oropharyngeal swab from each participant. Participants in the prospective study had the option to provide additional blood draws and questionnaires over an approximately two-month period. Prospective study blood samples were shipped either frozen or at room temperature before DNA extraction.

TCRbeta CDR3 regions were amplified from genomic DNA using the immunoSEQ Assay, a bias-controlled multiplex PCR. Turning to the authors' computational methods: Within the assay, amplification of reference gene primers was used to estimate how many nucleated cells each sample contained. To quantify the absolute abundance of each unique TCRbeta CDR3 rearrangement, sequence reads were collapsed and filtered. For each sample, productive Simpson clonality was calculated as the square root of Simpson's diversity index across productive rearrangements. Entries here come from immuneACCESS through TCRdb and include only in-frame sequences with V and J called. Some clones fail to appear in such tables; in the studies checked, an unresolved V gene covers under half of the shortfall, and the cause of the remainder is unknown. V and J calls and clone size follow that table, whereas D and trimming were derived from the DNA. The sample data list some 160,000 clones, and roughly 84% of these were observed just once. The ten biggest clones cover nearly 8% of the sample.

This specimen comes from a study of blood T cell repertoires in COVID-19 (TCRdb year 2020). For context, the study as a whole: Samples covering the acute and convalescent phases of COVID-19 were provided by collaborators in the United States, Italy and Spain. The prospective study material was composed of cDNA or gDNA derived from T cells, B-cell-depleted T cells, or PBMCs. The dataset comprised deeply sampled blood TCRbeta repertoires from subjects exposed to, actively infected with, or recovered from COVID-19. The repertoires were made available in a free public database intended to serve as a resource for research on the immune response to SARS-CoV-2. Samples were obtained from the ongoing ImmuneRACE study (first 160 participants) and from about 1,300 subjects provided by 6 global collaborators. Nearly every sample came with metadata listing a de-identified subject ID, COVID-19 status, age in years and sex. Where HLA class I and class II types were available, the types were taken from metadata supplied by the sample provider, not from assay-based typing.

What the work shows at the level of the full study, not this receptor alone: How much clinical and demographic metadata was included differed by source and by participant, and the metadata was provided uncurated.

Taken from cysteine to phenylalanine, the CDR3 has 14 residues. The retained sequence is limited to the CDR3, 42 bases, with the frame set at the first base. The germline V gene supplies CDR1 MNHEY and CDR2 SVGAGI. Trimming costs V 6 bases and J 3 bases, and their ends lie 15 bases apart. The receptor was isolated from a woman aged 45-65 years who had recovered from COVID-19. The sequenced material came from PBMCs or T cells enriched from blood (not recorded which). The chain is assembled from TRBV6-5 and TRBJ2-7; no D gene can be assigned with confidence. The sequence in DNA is TGTGCCAGCAGCGCCGGGTTAACCATCTACGAGCAGTACTTC. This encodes CASSAGLTIYEQYF.